The rows below give T cell receptor beta chains drawn from one sample of a study of cytomegalovirus exposure and HLA in healthy donors. The repertoire was sequenced with immunoSEQ multiplex PCR; TCRdb's copy has only in-frame clones and lacks some. This table holds about 98,000 clones, roughly two thirds found once. The specimen sequenced was PBMCs. The receptors stem from a man aged 45 to 65 in good health and CMV-seronegative. CDR3s leave out the opening cysteine and the closing phenylalanine or tryptophan.

v_call,j_call,cdr3_aa
TRBV6-1,TRBJ1-5,ASSEGMDKLNQPQH
TRBV6-5,TRBJ1-1,ASNRGNTEAF
TRBV28,TRBJ1-5,ASSLNQPQH
TRBV10-3,TRBJ2-2,AISDRLAGAPNTGELF
TRBV6-5,TRBJ2-2,ASSQITGELF
TRBV10-1,TRBJ2-3,ASSGGPGKTDTQY
TRBV27,TRBJ2-2,ASRRVAGVGTGELF
TRBV5-1,TRBJ2-1,ASSPAGTSGGYTGNEQF
TRBV7-2,TRBJ1-3,ASSLRLSSGNTIY
TRBV18,TRBJ2-5,ASSPTGQTQGETQY
TRBV18,TRBJ2-3,ASSPKGGLHTDTQY
TRBV28,TRBJ1-5,ASSLGTANSNQPQH
TRBV30,TRBJ2-7,AWAGQGLYEQY